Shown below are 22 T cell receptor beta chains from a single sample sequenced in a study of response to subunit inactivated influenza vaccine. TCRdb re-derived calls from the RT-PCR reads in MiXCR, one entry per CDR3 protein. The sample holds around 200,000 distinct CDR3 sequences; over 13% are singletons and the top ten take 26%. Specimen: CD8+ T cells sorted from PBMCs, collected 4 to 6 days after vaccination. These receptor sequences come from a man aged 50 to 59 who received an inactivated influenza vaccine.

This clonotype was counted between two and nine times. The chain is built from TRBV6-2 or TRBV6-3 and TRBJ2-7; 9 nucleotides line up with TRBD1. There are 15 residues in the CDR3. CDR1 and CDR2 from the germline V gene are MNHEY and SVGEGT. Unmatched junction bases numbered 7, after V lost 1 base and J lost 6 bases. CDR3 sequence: CASSYLRTGESEQYF. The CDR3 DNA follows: TGTGCCAGCAGTTACTTACGGACAGGGGAGTCCGAGCAGTACTTC.

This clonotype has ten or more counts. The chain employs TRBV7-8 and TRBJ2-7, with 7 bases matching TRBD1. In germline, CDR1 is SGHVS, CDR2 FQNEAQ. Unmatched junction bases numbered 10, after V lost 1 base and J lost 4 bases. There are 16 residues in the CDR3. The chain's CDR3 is CASSLGLRDRPYEQYF. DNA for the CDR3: TGTGCCAGCAGCTTAGGTTTGAGGGACAGACCTTACGAGCAGTACTTC.

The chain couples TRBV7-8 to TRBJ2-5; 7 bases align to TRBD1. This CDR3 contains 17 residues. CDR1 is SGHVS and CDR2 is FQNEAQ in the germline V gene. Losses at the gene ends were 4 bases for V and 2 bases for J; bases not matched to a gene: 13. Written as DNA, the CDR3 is TGTGCCAGCAGCTCCCCAGAAAGTCGACAGGGACAAGAGACCCAGTACTTC. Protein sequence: CASSSPESRQGQETQYF.

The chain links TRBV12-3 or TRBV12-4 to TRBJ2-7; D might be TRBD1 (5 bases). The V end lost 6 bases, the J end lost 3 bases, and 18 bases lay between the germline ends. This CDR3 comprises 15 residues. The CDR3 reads CASSLDRLGVYEQYF. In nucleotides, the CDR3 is TGTGCCAGCAGCCTCGACCGCTTAGGGGTCTACGAGCAGTACTTC.

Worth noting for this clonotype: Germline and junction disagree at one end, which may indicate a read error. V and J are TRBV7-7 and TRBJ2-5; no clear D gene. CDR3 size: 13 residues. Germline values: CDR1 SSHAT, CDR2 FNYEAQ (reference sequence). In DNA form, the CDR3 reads TGTGCTAGCAGCTCCGGCAGGCGGGAGACCCAGTACTTC. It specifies CASSSGRRETQYF. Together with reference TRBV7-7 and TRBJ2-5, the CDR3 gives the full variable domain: GAGVSQSPRYKVTKRGQDVTLRCDPISSHATLYWYQQALGQGPEFLTYFNYEAQPDKSGLPSDRFSAERPEGSISTLTIQRTEQRDSAMYRCASSSGRRETQYFGPGTRLLVL.

CDR3 DNA sequence: TGTGCCAGTAGTATTTCCGCCCCTAATGAGCAGTTCTTC. Its translation is CASSISAPNEQFF. V gene TRBV19 combines with J gene TRBJ2-1, with D unresolved. Germline values: CDR1 LNHDA, CDR2 SQIVND (reference sequence). The CDR3 totals 13 residues. V was trimmed by 3 bases and J by 7 bases, leaving 10 bases between them. The entire variable domain, with the rest obtained from reference TRBV19 and TRBJ2-1, is as follows: DGGITQSPKYLFRKEGQNVTLSCEQNLNHDAMYWYRQDPGQGLRLIYYSQIVNDFQKGDIAEGYSVSREKKESFPLTVTSAQKNPTAFYLCASSISAPNEQFFGPGTRLTVL.

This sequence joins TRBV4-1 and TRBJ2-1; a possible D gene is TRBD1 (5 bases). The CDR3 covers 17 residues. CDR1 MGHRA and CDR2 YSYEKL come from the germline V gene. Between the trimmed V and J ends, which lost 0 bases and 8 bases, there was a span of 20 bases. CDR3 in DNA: TGCGCCAGCAGCCAAGATAATAGGTGGGGCCTTATCTATGAGCAGTTCTTC. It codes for CASSQDNRWGLIYEQFF.

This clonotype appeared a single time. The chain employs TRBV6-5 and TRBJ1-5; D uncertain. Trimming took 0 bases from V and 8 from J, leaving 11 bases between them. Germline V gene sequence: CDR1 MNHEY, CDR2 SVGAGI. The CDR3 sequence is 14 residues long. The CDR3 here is CASSYSTGTKPQHF. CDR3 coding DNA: TGTGCCAGCAGTTACTCGACGGGAACTAAGCCCCAGCATTTT.

This CDR3 reads CASNAGESSPYNEQFF. CDR3 in DNA: TGTGCCAGCAACGCGGGAGAAAGCTCCCCGTACAATGAGCAGTTCTTC. The chain joins TRBV7-2 to TRBJ2-1; the match to TRBD2 covers 7 bases. This CDR3 has 16 residues. V shed 7 bases and J 4 bases; nucleotides not matched to a gene: 13. Germline V gene sequence: CDR1 SGHTA, CDR2 FQGNSA.

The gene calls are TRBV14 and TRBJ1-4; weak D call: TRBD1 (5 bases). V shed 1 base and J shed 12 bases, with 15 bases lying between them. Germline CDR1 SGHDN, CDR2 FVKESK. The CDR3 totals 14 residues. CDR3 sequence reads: CASSQGAGTAELFF. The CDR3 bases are TGTGCCAGCAGCCAAGGGGCCGGGACCGCGGAACTGTTTTTT.

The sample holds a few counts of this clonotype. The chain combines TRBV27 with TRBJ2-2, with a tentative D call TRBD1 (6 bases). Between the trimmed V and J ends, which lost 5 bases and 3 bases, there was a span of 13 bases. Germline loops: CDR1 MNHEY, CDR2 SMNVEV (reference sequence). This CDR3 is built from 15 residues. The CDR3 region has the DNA TGTGCCAGCAGTCCAGGGACACTTTACACCGGGGAGCTGTTTTTT. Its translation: CASSPGTLYTGELFF.

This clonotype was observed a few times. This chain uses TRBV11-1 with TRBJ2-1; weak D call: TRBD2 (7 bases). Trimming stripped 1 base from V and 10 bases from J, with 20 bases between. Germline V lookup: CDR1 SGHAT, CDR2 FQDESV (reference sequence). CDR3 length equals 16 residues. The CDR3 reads CASSLVGGPVGREQFF. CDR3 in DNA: TGTGCCAGCAGCTTAGTGGGGGGGCCCGTAGGAAGGGAGCAGTTCTTC.

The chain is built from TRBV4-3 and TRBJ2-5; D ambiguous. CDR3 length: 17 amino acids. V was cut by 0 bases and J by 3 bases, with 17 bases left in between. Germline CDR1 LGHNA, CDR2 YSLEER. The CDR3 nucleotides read TGCGCCAGCAGCCAAGATACCATTTTGTCTGGGAAAGAGACCCAGTACTTC. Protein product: CASSQDTILSGKETQYF.

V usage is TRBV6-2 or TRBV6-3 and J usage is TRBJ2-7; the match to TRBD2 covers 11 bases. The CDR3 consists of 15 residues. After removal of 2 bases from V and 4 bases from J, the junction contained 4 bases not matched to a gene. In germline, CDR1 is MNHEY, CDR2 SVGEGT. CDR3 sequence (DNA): TGTGCCAGCAGTTACCTGGCTAGCGGGAGGTACGAGCAGTACTTC. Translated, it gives CASSYLASGRYEQYF.

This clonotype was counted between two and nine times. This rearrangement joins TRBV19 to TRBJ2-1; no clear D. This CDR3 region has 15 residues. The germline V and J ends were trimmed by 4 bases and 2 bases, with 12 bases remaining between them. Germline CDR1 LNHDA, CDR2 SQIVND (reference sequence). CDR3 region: CASSRGSGPYNEQFF. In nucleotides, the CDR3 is TGTGCCAGTAGTAGAGGATCAGGACCCTACAATGAGCAGTTCTTC.

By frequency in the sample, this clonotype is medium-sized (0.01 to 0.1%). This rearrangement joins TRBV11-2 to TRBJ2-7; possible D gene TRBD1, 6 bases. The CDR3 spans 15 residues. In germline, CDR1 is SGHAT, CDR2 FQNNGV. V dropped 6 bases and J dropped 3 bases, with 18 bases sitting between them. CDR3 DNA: TGTGCCAGCAGTACAGGACCAGGGGCAAGCTACGAGCAGTACTTC. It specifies CASSTGPGASYEQYF.

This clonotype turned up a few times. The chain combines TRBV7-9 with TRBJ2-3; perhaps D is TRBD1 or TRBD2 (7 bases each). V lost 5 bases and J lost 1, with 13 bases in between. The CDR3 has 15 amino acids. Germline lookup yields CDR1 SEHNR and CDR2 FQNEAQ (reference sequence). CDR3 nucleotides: TGTGCCAGCAGCCCAGGGGGGGCGCGCACAGATACGCAGTATTTT. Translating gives CASSPGGARTDTQYF. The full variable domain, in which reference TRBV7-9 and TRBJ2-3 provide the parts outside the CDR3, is DTGVSQNPRHKITKRGQNVTFRCDPISEHNRLYWYRQTLGQGPEFLTYFQNEAQLEKSRLLSDRFSAERPKGSFSTLEIQRTEQGDSAMYLCASSPGGARTDTQYFGPGTRLTVL.

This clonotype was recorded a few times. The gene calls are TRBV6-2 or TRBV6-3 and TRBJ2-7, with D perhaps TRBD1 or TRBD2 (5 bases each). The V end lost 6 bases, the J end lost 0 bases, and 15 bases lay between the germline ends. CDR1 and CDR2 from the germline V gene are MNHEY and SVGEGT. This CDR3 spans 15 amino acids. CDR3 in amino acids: CASSPTRGSSYEQYF. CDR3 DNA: TGTGCCAGCAGCCCGACGAGGGGCTCCTCCTACGAGCAGTACTTC.

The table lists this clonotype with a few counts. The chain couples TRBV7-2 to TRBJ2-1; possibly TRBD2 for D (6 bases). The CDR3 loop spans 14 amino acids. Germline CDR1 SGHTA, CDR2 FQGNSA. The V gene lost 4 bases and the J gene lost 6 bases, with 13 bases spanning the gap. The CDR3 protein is CASSSSAGSNEQFF. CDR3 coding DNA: TGTGCCAGCAGCTCCAGTGCGGGAAGCAATGAGCAGTTCTTC.

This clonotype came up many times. CDR3 sequence: CSADPLERTLSYNEQFF. The CDR3 coding sequence is TGCAGTGCTGACCCGTTGGAGCGGACCCTTTCCTACAATGAGCAGTTCTTC. The chain uses TRBV20-1 and TRBJ2-1; tentative D call: TRBD2 (5 bases). The CDR3 has 17 amino acids. Germline V CDR1 and CDR2: DFQATT, SNEGSKA (reference sequence). The germline V and J ends were trimmed by 5 bases and 1 base, with 21 bases remaining between them.

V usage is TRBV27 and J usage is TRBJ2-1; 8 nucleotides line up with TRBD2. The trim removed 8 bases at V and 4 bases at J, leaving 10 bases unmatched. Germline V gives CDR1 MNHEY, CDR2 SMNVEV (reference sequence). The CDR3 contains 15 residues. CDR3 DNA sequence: TGTGCCAGCGGACCCCTAGCGGGTGGATACAATGAGCAGTTCTTC. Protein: CASGPLAGGYNEQFF.

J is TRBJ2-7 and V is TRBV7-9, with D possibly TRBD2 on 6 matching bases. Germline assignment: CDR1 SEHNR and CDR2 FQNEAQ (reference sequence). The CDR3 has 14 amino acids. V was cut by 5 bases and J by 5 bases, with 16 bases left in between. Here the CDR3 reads CASSRGRGYHEQYF. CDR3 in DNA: TGTGCCAGCAGCCGAGGGCGGGGATACCACGAGCAGTACTTC.